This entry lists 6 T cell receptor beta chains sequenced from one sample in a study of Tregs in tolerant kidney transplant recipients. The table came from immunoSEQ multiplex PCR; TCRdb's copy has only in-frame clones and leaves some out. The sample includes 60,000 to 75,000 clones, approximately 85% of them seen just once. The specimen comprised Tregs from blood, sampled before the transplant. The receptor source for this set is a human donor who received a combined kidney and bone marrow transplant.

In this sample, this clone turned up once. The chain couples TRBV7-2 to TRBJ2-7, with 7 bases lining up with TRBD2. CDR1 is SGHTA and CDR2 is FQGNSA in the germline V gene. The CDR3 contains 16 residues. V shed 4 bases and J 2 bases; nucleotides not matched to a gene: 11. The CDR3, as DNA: TGTGCCAGCAGCTCCCCCTTAGGAGCGGGGACCTACGAGCAGTACTTC. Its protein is CASSSPLGAGTYEQYF. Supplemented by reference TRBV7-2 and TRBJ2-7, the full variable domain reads GAGVSQSPSNKVTEKGKDVELRCDPISGHTALYWYRQSLGQGLEFLIYFQGNSAPDKSGLPSDRFSAERTGGSVSTLTIQRTQQEDSAVYLCASSSPLGAGTYEQYFGPGTRLTVT.

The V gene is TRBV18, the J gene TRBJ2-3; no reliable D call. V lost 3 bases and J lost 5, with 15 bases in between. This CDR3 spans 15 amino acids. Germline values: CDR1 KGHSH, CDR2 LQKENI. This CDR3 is CASSPRPMMGDTQYF. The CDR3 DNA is TGTGCCAGCTCACCGCGACCGATGATGGGAGATACGCAGTATTTT. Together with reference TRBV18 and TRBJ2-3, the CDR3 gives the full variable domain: NAGVMQNPRHLVRRRGQEARLRCSPMKGHSHVYWYRQLPEEGLKFMVYLQKENIIDESGMPKERFSAEFPKEGPSILRIQQVVRGDSAAYFCASSPRPMMGDTQYFGPGTRLTVL.

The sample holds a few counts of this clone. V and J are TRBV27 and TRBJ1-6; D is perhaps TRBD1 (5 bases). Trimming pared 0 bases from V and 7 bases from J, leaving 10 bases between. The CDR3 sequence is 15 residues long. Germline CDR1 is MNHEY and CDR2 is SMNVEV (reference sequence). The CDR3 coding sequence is TGTGCCAGCAGTTTATCGGGGGTTACGAATTCACCCCTCCACTTT. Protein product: CASSLSGVTNSPLHF.

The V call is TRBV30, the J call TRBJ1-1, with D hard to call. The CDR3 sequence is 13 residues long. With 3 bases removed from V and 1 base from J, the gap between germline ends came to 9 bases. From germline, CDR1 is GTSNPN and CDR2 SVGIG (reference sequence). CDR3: CAWSLSRNTEAFF. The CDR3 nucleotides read TGTGCCTGGAGCCTGTCCCGGAACACTGAAGCTTTCTTT. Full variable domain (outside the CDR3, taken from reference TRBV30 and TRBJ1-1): SQTIHQWPATLVQPVGSPLSLECTVEGTSNPNLYWYRQAAGRGLQLLFYSVGIGQISSEVPQNLSASRPQDRQFILSSKKLLLSDSGFYLCAWSLSRNTEAFFGQGTRLTVV.

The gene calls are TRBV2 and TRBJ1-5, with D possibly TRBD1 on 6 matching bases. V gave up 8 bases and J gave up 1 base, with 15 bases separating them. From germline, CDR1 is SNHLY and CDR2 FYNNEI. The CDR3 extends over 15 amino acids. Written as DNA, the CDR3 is TGTGCCAGCCTGTGGGAAAGGGGGAGCAATCAGCCCCAGCATTTT. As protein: CASLWERGSNQPQHF. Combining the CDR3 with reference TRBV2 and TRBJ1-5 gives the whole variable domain EPEVTQTPSHQVTQMGQEVILRCVPISNHLYFYWYRQILGQKVEFLVSFYNNEISEKSEIFDDQFSVERPDGSNFTLKIRSTKLEDSAMYFCASLWERGSNQPQHFGDGTRLSIL.

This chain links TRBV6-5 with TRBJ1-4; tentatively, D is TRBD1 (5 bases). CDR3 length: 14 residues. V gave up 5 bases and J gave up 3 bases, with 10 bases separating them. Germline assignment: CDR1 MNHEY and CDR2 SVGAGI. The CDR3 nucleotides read TGTGCCAGCAGTCAGGGTTGGTCTAATGAAAAACTGTTTTTT. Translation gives CASSQGWSNEKLFF.